The entry below gives a single T cell receptor (beta chain) sequence along with its context. Its antigen remains unknown. This sample is part of a study of regulatory T cells in long-lasting Graves disease. Sequencing libraries for TCR beta were prepared with iRepertoire HTBI primers and Arm-PCR of CDR3 regions. TCRdb reprocessed the multiplex PCR reads via MiXCR and lists one record per CDR3 protein. Found here are just over 600,000 distinct CDR3 sequences, around 17% of them singletons; the top ten hold roughly 18%. Germline V gene lookup returns CDR1 SQVTM and CDR2 ANQGSEA. V lost 3 bases to trimming and J lost 1 base, with 12 bases between them. There are 14 residues in the CDR3. Overall study findings and caveats: Gene preferences differed: TRBV28, TRBJ1-2, TRBJ2-5 in persistent cases. Comparison showed that persistent patients shared more public clonotypes (about 3,000) than new patients (about 880).

The time point was: newly diagnosed GD, antithyroid drugs for less than 3 months. Extracted PBMC RNA gave rise to the TCR library. These data were also filed under a second study, of T cells in Graves' hyperthyroidism and ophthalmopathy. That paper states: Hyperthyroidism of Graves' type that showed no ophthalmopathy progression within 18 months was stable. Ophthalmopathy was separated from stable hyperthyroidism by a 13 V-J model.

The input for sequencing was peripheral blood mononuclear cells (PBMCs), taken at new diagnosis, from a patient treated with antithyroid drugs. This TCR derives from a woman in her 30s with Graves disease. V usage is TRBV29-1 and J usage is TRBJ1-1; D perhaps matches TRBD1 (6 bases). As DNA, the CDR3 is TGCAGCGTTGATGCAGGGGAGACGAACACTGAAGCTTTCTTT. This gives the protein CSVDAGETNTEAFF.